This T cell receptor beta chain was recorded in a study of cytomegalovirus exposure and HLA in healthy donors. Study results and limitations: Cytomegalovirus association was assigned to over 150 TCR beta chains. Association of 16,951 TCR beta sequences with HLA alleles was found at 0.05 false discovery rate in a later analysis. Sequencing depth roughly uniform across donors was assumed in presence/absence analyses.

V gave up 0 bases and J gave up 4 bases; unmatched junction bases: 8. Germline CDR1 is SGDLS and CDR2 is YYNGEE. The CDR3 runs 16 residues. This clone was counted only a few times. The antigen is undetermined. The PCR was carried out with 60 Vbeta primers and 13 Jbeta primers. TCRdb's table, derived via immunoSEQ multiplex PCR, lists solely in-frame clones and lacks some. The table records 90,000 to 110,000 clones, roughly 12% of them present only once. The receptor's source is a man aged 35 to 55 in good health and CMV-seropositive. The chain has TRBV9 and TRBJ2-3; 7 nucleotides line up with TRBD2. The sequenced sample was PBMCs. DNA for the CDR3: TGTGCCAGCAGCGTAGTGGCTAGCGGTGCGGCAGATACGCAGTATTTT. This translates into CASSVVASGAADTQYF.